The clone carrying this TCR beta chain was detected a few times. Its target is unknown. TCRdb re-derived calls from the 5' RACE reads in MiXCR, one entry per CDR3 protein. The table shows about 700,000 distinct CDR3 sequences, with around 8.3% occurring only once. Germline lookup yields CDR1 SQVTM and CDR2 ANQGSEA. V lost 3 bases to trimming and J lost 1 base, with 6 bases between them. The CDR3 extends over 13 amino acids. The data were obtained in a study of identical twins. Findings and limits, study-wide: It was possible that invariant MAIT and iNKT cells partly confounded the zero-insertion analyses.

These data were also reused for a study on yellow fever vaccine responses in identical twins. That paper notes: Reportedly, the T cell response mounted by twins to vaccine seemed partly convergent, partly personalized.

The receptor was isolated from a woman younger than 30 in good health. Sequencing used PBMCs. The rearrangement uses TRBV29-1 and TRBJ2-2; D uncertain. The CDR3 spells CSVDKQNTGELFF. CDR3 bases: TGCAGCGTTGACAAACAGAACACCGGGGAGCTGTTTTTT.